Sequencing of this T cell receptor beta chain was carried out in a study of T-cell reconstitution after alpha-beta-depleted transplantation in children. Study conclusions and caveats: After one year, T-cell counts and TCRbeta diversity mostly came from new T cells. As was reported, about two months after transplant, alpha-beta T cells came from several hundred expanded graft clones.

This CDR3 is built from 19 residues. In germline, CDR1 is LGHNA, CDR2 YSLEER. The ends lost 4 bases at V and 2 bases at J; junction bases unmatched: 11. This clonotype was counted at least ten times. Antigen specificity is unknown. For TCRbeta, the library was prepared with unique molecular identifiers. TCRdb recomputed calls from the PCR reads with MiXCR, one row per CDR3 protein. Of 15,000 or so distinct CDR3 sequences listed, approximately 5.1% are singletons. The TCR sequence derives from a boy under 18 with acute lymphoblastic leukemia, due to receive a stem cell transplant. Sample: PBMCs, taken before TCRalphabeta/CD19-depleted stem cell transplant. The chain has TRBV4-3 and TRBJ2-3; 14 bases align to TRBD2. The CDR3 reads CASSLETSGRGGATDTQYF. The DNA of the CDR3 is TGCGCCAGCAGCCTTGAGACTAGCGGGAGGGGGGGGGCCACAGATACGCAGTATTTT.